This TCR beta chain was identified during a study of T-cell reconstitution after alpha-beta-depleted transplantation in children. Study-wide results and limits: Approximately two months post-transplant, alpha-beta T cells reportedly originated from several hundred expanded graft clones. Once a year had passed after transplant, T-cell counts and diversity came mostly from newly produced T cells. Certain patients had high TCRbeta diversity at day 60, and it came from recipient T cells and thymic progenitors that survived.

This CDR3 has 15 amino acids. From germline, CDR1 is SGHKS and CDR2 YYEKEE (reference sequence). V was pared by 0 bases and J by 2 bases, with 4 bases of the junction left unmatched. Construction of the TCRbeta library involved unique molecular identifiers. TCRdb analysed the PCR reads with MiXCR anew, one entry per CDR3 protein. The sample has about 6,700 distinct CDR3 sequences; roughly 17% are singletons. This clonotype is labeled medium-sized. The target antigen is unknown. Sequences were derived from PBMCs, sampled before TCRalphabeta/CD19-depleted stem cell transplant. The rearrangement joins TRBV5-5 to TRBJ1-2; TRBD1 matches 7 bases. The receptor comes from a boy aged 2 to 10 with acute lymphoblastic leukemia, due to receive a stem cell transplant. The DNA of the CDR3 is TGTGCCAGCAGCTTGGAAGTAGGGGGCAACTATGGCTACACCTTC. Translation: CASSLEVGGNYGYTF.